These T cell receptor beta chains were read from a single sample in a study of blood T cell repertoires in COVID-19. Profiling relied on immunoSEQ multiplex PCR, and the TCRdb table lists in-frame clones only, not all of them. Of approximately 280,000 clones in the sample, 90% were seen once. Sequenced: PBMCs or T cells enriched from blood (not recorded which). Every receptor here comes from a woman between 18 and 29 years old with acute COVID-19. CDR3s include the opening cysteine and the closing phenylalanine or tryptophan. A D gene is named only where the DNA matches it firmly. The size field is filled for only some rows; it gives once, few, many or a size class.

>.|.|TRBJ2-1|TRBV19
TGTGCCAGTAGTAAGCCCGGCACGGGAGATAATGAGCAGTTCTTC
CASSKPGTGDNEQFF
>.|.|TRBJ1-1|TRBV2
TGTGCCAGCAGGAGGGAGGAGGTATCCGGCACTGAAGCTTTCTTT
CASRREEVSGTEAFF
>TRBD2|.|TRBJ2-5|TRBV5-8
TGTGCCAGCAGCTCGGGAGCGACTAGCGGGGGGTACCAAGAGACCCAGTACTTC
CASSSGATSGGYQETQYF
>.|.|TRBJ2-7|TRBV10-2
TGCGCCAGCAGTGAGTCGTCCCAGTCTTCCGAGCAGTACTTC
CASSESSQSSEQYF
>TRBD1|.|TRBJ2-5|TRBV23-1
TGCGCCAGCAGTCAGTCACGGACAGGGTTCCAAGAGACCCAGTACTTC
CASSQSRTGFQETQYF
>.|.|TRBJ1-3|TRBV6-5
TGTGCCAGCAGTTACGAGGGGACATCTGGAAACACCATATATTTT
CASSYEGTSGNTIYF
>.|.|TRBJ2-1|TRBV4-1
TGCGCCAGCAGCCAAGATTTGGGGGACGGGAGTGATGAGCAGTTCTTC
CASSQDLGDGSDEQFF
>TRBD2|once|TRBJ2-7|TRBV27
TGTGCCAGCAGTTCGTTAGCGGGAGTTTCGTACGAGCAGTACTTC
CASSSLAGVSYEQYF
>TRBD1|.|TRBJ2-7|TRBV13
TGTGCCAGCACCCAGGGCAGGGGGCTATCCTACGAGCAGTACTTC
CASTQGRGLSYEQYF
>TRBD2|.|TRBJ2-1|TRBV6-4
TGTGCCAGCAGTGCCCAAGCGGGGAGCTCCTACAATGAGCAGTTCTTC
CASSAQAGSSYNEQFF
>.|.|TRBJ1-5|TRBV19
TGTGCCAGTAGTATAGGAGGGCAGATCAATCAGCCCCAGCATTTT
CASSIGGQINQPQHF
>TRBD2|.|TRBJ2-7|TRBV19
TGTGCCAGTAGTATCGTTCTAGCGGGGGGGACGGAGCAGTACTTC
CASSIVLAGGTEQYF
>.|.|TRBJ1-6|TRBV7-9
TGTGCCAGCAGGCCCGACAGGAGCAATTCACCCCTCCACTTT
CASRPDRSNSPLHF
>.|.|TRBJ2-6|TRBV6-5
TGTGCCAGCAGACTTACTGGGGCCAACGTCCTGACTTTC
CASRLTGANVLTF
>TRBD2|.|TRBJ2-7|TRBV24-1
TGTGCCACCAGTGTAAGGTGGACTAGCGGGAGGGCCAGGACCTACGAGCAGTACTTC
CATSVRWTSGRARTYEQYF
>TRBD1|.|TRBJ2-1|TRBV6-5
TGTGCCAGCACCCCGACAGGGTTCAATGAGCAGTTCTTC
CASTPTGFNEQFF
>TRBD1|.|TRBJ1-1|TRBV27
TGTGCCAGCAGTCAAGGGGGCAGCACTGAAGCTTTCTTT
CASSQGGSTEAFF
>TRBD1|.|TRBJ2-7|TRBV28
TGTGCCAGCAGTTTAGGTACCGGACAGGGGGCTTACGAGCAGTACTTC
CASSLGTGQGAYEQYF
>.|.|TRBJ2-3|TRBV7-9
TGTGCCAGCAGCTCCTGGCAGGCCCACACAGATACGCAGTATTTT
CASSSWQAHTDTQYF
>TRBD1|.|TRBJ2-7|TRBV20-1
TGCAGTGCTAGTAACCGGGACAGAACCTACGAGCAGTACTTC
CSASNRDRTYEQYF
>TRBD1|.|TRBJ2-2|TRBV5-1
TGCGCCAGCAGCAGCGGAGACAGGGGGCGAACCGGGGAGCTGTTTTTT
CASSSGDRGRTGELFF
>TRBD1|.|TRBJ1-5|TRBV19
TGTGCCAGTTCGGACAGGGTGAATCAGCCCCAGCATTTT
CASSDRVNQPQHF
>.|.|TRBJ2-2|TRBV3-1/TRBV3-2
TGTGCCAGCAGCCAAGCCAGACTGAACACCGGGGAGCTGTTTTTT
CASSQARLNTGELFF
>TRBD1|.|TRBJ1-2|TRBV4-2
TGTGCCAGCAGCCAAGAGGGACAGGAGGAGGATGGCTACACCTTC
CASSQEGQEEDGYTF
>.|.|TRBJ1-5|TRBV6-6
TGTGCCAGCAGTGGGGGCGAACGGGAGCCCCAGCATTTT
CASSGGEREPQHF
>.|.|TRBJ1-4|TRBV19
TGTGCCAGTAGTATCCCGACAGTGGGTGAAAAACTGTTTTTT
CASSIPTVGEKLFF
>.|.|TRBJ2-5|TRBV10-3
TGTGCCATCAGCGGGACAACCCAAGAGACCCAGTACTTC
CAISGTTQETQYF
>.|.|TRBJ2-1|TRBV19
TGTGCCAGTAGTATAGGCGACAGGCGTCTCGATGAGCAGTTCTTC
CASSIGDRRLDEQFF
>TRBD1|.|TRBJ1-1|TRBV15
TGTGCCACCAGCACCAGGGGGGAAATCGGCCACGCTGAAGCTTTCTTT
CATSTRGEIGHAEAFF
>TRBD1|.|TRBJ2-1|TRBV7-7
TGTGCCAGCAGCCCCGGGACAGGTTGGTCTGGTGAGCAGTTCTTC
CASSPGTGWSGEQFF
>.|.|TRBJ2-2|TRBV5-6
TGTGCCAGCAGCTTGACTCGAAGACAACCCACCGGGGAGCTGTTTTTT
CASSLTRRQPTGELFF
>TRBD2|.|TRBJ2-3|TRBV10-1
TGCGCCAGCAGTGATCGGCTAGCGGGAGGGCCAGATACGCAGTATTTT
CASSDRLAGGPDTQYF
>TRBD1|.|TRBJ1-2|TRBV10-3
TGTGCCATCAGTGGCCAGCAGGGGGGAAGGGGACGAGCTAACTATGGCTACACCTTC
CAISGQQGGRGRANYGYTF
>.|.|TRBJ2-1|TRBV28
TGTGCCAGCAGTTTACTCGGGGGACCCAATGAGCAGTTCTTC
CASSLLGGPNEQFF
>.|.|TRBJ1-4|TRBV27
TGTGCCAGCAGTTCACCGTCCCTGGGAGGGTCGGCTAATGAAAAACTGTTTTTT
CASSSPSLGGSANEKLFF
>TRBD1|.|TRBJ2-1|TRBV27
TGTGCCAGCAGTTTGGGACAGGCATACAATGAGCAGTTCTTC
CASSLGQAYNEQFF
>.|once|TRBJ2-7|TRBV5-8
TGTGCCAGCAGCTTTGGCACCTCCTACGAGCAGTACTTC
CASSFGTSYEQYF
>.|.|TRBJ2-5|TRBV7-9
TGTGCCAGCAGCTTTCTACCCGAGACCCAGTACTTC
CASSFLPETQYF
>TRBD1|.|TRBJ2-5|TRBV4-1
TGCGCCAGCAGCCCGATGGGACAGCAAGAGACCCAGTACTTC
CASSPMGQQETQYF
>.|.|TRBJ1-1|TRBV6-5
TGTGCCAGCAACCTGGGGGGGCCGATGAACACTGAAGCTTTCTTT
CASNLGGPMNTEAFF
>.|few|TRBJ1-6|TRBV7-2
TGTGCCAGCAGCTCCACGGGGGGATCACCCCTCCACTTT
CASSSTGGSPLHF
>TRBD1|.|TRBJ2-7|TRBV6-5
TGTGCCAGCAGTTACGGGGGCAGGGGGAACGAGCAGTACTTC
CASSYGGRGNEQYF
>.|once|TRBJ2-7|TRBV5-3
TGTGCCAGACTGGATTGGGGAGTTTACGAGCAGTACTTC
CARLDWGVYEQYF
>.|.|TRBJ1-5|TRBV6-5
TGTGCCAGCGCGGTCAGCTTCAATCAGCCCCAGCATTTT
CASAVSFNQPQHF
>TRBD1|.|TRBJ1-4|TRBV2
TGTGCCAGCAGTGTGGGATCCGGGACAGGTGAAAAACTGTTTTTT
CASSVGSGTGEKLFF